This T cell receptor beta chain was retrieved from a study of early stage breast cancer tumors. The wider study: Each sample averaged approximately 9.6-fold read coverage.

Study-level results: Tumors had roughly 2.5-fold higher T cell density and higher clonality than adjacent normal breast tissue.

Trimming removed 5 bases from V and 7 bases from J, with 17 bases in between. The germline V gene has CDR1 MNHEY and CDR2 SVGAGI. CDR3 length equals 15 residues. Assay: immunoSEQ multiplex PCR; the TCRdb copy retains only in-frame clones and omits some. This table holds more than 55,000 clones, about three quarters found once. Regarding this clone: Its cognate antigen is unknown.

The chain employs TRBV6-5 and TRBJ2-2; a possible D gene is TRBD1 (5 bases). The sequence came from a person aged 25 to 45 with breast cancer. Sequencing was performed on blood. CDR3 coding DNA: TGTGCCAGCAGTGTAGGACAAGCCCCGGGCGGGGAGCTGTTTTTT. It is translated as CASSVGQAPGGELFF.